This T cell receptor (beta chain) was captured in a study of control samples from healthy donors and cancer patients. The CDR3 extends over 15 amino acids. V was cut by 3 bases and J by 5 bases, with 15 bases left in between. Germline lookup yields CDR1 KGHDR and CDR2 SFDVKD. Profiled with immunoSEQ multiplex PCR; TCRdb holds only in-frame clones, not every one. This repertoire shows 95,000 to 150,000 clones, 90% to 95% found once; its top ten account for 7.8%. Sequences were obtained from blood. The sequence was collected from a woman between 18 and 29 years old in good health. This chain joins TRBV24-1 and TRBJ2-5, with a possible D match to TRBD2 (5 bases). CDR3: CATSDPLAVAETQYF. DNA of the CDR3: TGTGCCACCAGTGATCCTCTAGCAGTTGCTGAGACCCAGTACTTC.